The 32 T cell receptor beta chains listed next were all sequenced from one sample in a study of T cell repertoires in cytomegalovirus infection. TCRdb redid the calling of the reads with MiXCR, one entry per CDR3 protein. Of around 230,000 distinct CDR3 sequences listed, 6% to 8% are singletons. The sequenced material came from PBMCs. The source of these receptors is a human donor in good health (CMV status not recorded). Some clones in this sample may be carry-over from other donors' samples.

This clonotype was observed at least ten times. Written as DNA, the CDR3 is TGTGCCAGCAGCTTAGCCTCATTACAGGGGAACGAGCAGTACTTC. Amino acids: CASSLASLQGNEQYF. This chain joins TRBV7-9 and TRBJ2-7, with 7 nucleotides matching TRBD1. Looked up from germline, CDR1 is SEHNR and CDR2 is FQNEAQ (reference sequence). CDR3 length equals 15 residues. V trimming: 0 bases; J trimming: 5 bases; junction bases outside the gene matches: 7.

This clonotype appeared a few times. This sequence joins TRBV7-8 and TRBJ1-4, with D maybe TRBD1 (6 bases). Germline loops: CDR1 SGHVS, CDR2 FQNEAQ. Trimming left V 8 bases short and J 8 bases short, with 18 bases between. This CDR3 is 14 amino acids long. CDR3 loop: CASRPRGAGEKLFF. The CDR3 nucleotides read TGTGCCAGCCGACCCCGGGGGGCAGGGGAAAAACTGTTTTTT.

This clonotype was seen ten or more times. This rearrangement joins TRBV14 to TRBJ2-7, with a weak D call TRBD1 (7 bases). The CDR3 has 13 amino acids. Germline V gives CDR1 SGHDN, CDR2 FVKESK. V was trimmed by 4 bases and J by 5 bases, leaving 12 bases between them. Written as DNA, the CDR3 is TGTGCCAGCAGCCGCGGGACAGCCAACGAGCAGTACTTC. This translates into CASSRGTANEQYF.

At least ten counts were recorded for this clonotype. CDR3 protein: CASSYGRPTGDTGELFF. The CDR3 nucleotides read TGTGCCAGCAGTTACGGGCGTCCTACCGGAGACACCGGGGAGCTGTTTTTT. The chain links TRBV6-2 or TRBV6-3 to TRBJ2-2; no clear D. Germline CDR1 reads MNHEY; CDR2 reads SVGEGT. Between the trimmed V and J ends, which lost 2 bases and 3 bases, there was a span of 16 bases. The CDR3 has 17 amino acids.

This clonotype came up many times. The V call is TRBV7-2, the J call TRBJ1-2; D perhaps matches TRBD1 (6 bases). V shed 5 bases and J shed 8 bases, with 15 bases lying between them. The V gene's germline CDR1 is SGHTA and CDR2 FQGNSA. The CDR3 spans 13 residues. The CDR3 DNA is TGTGCCAGCAGCCCTGGGACAAAGGAGGGCTACACCTTC. This sequence encodes CASSPGTKEGYTF.

This clonotype occurred many times. The chain couples TRBV5-1 to TRBJ2-2; the match to TRBD1 covers 9 bases. This CDR3 has 15 amino acids. V shed 4 bases, J shed 5 bases, and the junction held 6 bases outside the gene matches. Germline V gives CDR1 SGHRS, CDR2 YFSETQ. The CDR3 nucleotides read TGCGCCAGCAGCCTATGGGGACAGGGAACCGGGGAGCTGTTTTTT. It translates to CASSLWGQGTGELFF.

This chain links TRBV30 with TRBJ2-1, with 7 bases aligning to TRBD1. V was clipped by 4 bases and J by 14 bases; unmatched bases: 17. The CDR3 sequence is 14 residues long. Looked up from germline, CDR1 is GTSNPN and CDR2 is SVGIG (reference sequence). Here the CDR3 reads CAWTVQGVYMSEFF. The CDR3 nucleotides are TGTGCCTGGACTGTGCAGGGGGTATACATGTCGGAGTTCTTC.

There are a few counts of this clonotype. V is TRBV7-2 and J is TRBJ2-7; perhaps TRBD1 as D (6 bases). V was clipped by 5 bases and J by 2 bases, with 16 bases between them. The CDR3 has 15 residues. Per the germline V gene, CDR1 is SGHTA and CDR2 is FQGNSA. This CDR3 reads CASSPGARGPYEQYF. CDR3 in DNA: TGTGCCAGCAGCCCCGGGGCCAGGGGCCCCTACGAGCAGTACTTC.

This clonotype was counted many times. This chain joins TRBV9 and TRBJ1-1; D remains ambiguous. This CDR3 has 15 amino acids. The V end lost 4 bases, the J end lost 1 base, and 14 bases lay between the germline ends. Germline V CDR1 and CDR2: SGDLS, YYNGEE. The CDR3 is CASSPLLVQNTEAFF. CDR3 bases: TGTGCCAGCAGCCCCCTCCTAGTGCAGAACACTGAAGCTTTCTTT.

This clonotype was observed a few times. The chain joins TRBV5-1 to TRBJ2-1, with 7 bases that match TRBD1. CDR1 and CDR2 (germline): SGHRS, YFSETQ. The CDR3 is 15 amino acids. V lost 6 bases to trimming and J lost 6 bases; unmatched junction nucleotides: 12. CDR3 sequence reads: CASTFTSGGTNEQFF. For the CDR3, the DNA is TGCGCCAGCACGTTTACTTCAGGGGGTACCAATGAGCAGTTCTTC.

The sample holds many counts of this clonotype. The J gene is TRBJ1-4, the V gene TRBV29-1; D not resolved. Per the germline V gene, CDR1 is SQVTM and CDR2 is ANQGSEA. The CDR3 sequence is 14 residues long. CDR3 sequence reads: CTVTSRTGGEKLFF. CDR3 bases: TGCACCGTAACCAGTAGGACCGGAGGTGAAAAACTGTTTTTT.

On this clonotype: A read error may be the cause here, since a much bigger clone is one base away. This chain connects TRBV5-1 to TRBJ2-3; TRBD2 matches at 7 bases. The CDR3 is 16 amino acids. Germline V gives CDR1 SGHRS, CDR2 YFSETQ. J was trimmed by 3 bases and V by 4 bases; bases with no gene match: 11. For the CDR3, the DNA is TGCGCCAGCAGCATGGGTCGTGGGGGGGGTACAGATACGCAGTATTTT. Translation: CASSMGRGGGTDTQYF.

The chain joins TRBV28 to TRBJ1-5; D not resolved. Trimming left V 7 bases short and J 1 base short, with 17 bases between. Germline CDR1 MDHEN, CDR2 SYDVKM. The CDR3 spans 16 residues. The CDR3 loop is CASTLWTVSSNQPQHF. The CDR3 coding sequence is TGTGCCAGCACCCTCTGGACGGTATCAAGCAATCAGCCCCAGCATTTT.

This clonotype was seen many times. The junction departs from germline at one end; a sequencing error may be responsible. The V and J genes are TRBV7-9 and TRBJ1-2; weak D call: TRBD1 (5 bases). The CDR3 loop spans 15 amino acids. CDR1 SEHNR and CDR2 FQNEAQ come from the germline V gene (reference sequence). CDR3 in DNA: TGTGCCAGCAGCTTAGACCCAGGGTTGATCGGTGGCCACACCTTC. It is translated as CASSLDPGLIGGHTF.

This clonotype has ten or more counts. V and J are TRBV7-2 and TRBJ2-7; D may match TRBD1 or TRBD2 (5 bases each). Germline values: CDR1 SGHTA, CDR2 FQGNSA. CDR3 length: 13 residues. Trimming took 5 bases from V and 3 from J, leaving 11 bases between them. The CDR3 region has the DNA TGTGCCAGCAGCCGCGTTGGGGGCTACGAGCAGTACTTC. Protein: CASSRVGGYEQYF.

Many counts were recorded for this clonotype. The rearrangement links TRBV4-1 to TRBJ1-5; 9 bases are shared with TRBD1. With 2 bases clipped from V and 7 bases from J, the junction kept 12 bases outside the gene matches. Germline values: CDR1 MGHRA, CDR2 YSYEKL. The CDR3 contains 17 residues. The CDR3 is CASSQRFEGQGKQPQHF. The CDR3 region has the DNA TGCGCCAGCAGCCAAAGATTCGAGGGACAGGGAAAACAGCCCCAGCATTTT.

This clonotype appeared many times. This chain connects TRBV9 to TRBJ2-5, with D possibly being TRBD1 (6 bases). The V gene lost 0 bases and the J gene lost 5 bases, with 14 bases spanning the gap. The CDR3 loop spans 15 amino acids. Germline V gene sequence: CDR1 SGDLS, CDR2 YYNGEE. CDR3 region: CASSVDVGHPETQYF. In nucleotides, the CDR3 is TGTGCCAGCAGCGTAGATGTGGGACACCCTGAGACCCAGTACTTC.

Ten or more counts support this clonotype. The chain uses TRBV7-2 and TRBJ2-3; the D is unclear. The CDR3 sequence is 14 residues long. CDR1 is SGHTA, CDR2 FQGNSA, per germline. Trimming removed 5 bases from V and 1 base from J, with 10 bases in between. The CDR3 nucleotides are TGTGCCAGCAGCCGTGGCGGTGGCACAGATACGCAGTATTTT. It yields the protein CASSRGGGTDTQYF.

This clonotype was counted a few times. V usage is TRBV7-3 and J usage is TRBJ2-1; maybe TRBD2 (6 bases). Germline CDR1 reads SGHTA; CDR2 reads FQGTGA. The V end lost 3 bases, the J end lost 0 bases, and 9 bases lay between the germline ends. The CDR3 runs to 15 residues. CDR3 sequence reads: CASSFSGNSYNEQFF. CDR3 nucleotide sequence: TGTGCCAGCAGCTTTAGCGGAAACTCCTACAATGAGCAGTTCTTC. Full variable domain (outside the CDR3, taken from reference TRBV7-3 and TRBJ2-1): GAGVSQTPSNKVTEKGKYVELRCDPISGHTALYWYRQSLGQGPEFLIYFQGTGAADDSGLPNDRFFAVRPEGSVSTLKIQRTERGDSAVYLCASSFSGNSYNEQFFGPGTRLTVL.

This clonotype was counted ten times or more. The V and J genes are TRBV19 and TRBJ1-1; D is undetermined. Germline assignment: CDR1 LNHDA and CDR2 SQIVND (reference sequence). Trimming stripped 2 bases from V and 5 bases from J, with 9 bases between. This CDR3 has 13 amino acids. This CDR3 is CASSIIGLTEAFF. The CDR3 region has the DNA TGTGCCAGTAGTATAATCGGGTTAACTGAAGCTTTCTTT.

This clonotype was detected many times. V is TRBV29-1 and J is TRBJ2-5, with TRBD1 matching over 8 bases. The CDR3 has 11 residues. Germline loops: CDR1 SQVTM, CDR2 ANQGSEA. Trimming at V came to 4 bases and at J to 5 bases, leaving 0 bases not matched to a gene. CDR3 DNA: TGCAGCGTTGGACAGGGGGAGACCCAGTACTTC. Translating gives CSVGQGETQYF.

This clonotype came up many times. This chain uses TRBV6-2 or TRBV6-3 with TRBJ1-1, with a weak D call TRBD1 (5 bases). Trimming cost V 5 bases and J 2 bases, with 15 bases left between them. The length of the CDR3 is 15 residues. Germline assignment: CDR1 MNHEY and CDR2 SVGEGT. The CDR3 DNA reads TGTGCCAGCAGTAGGGACCGATTCTTAAACACTGAAGCTTTCTTT. It yields the protein CASSRDRFLNTEAFF.

This clonotype was recorded many times. The V call is TRBV7-8, the J call TRBJ2-7, with D maybe TRBD1 (5 bases). This CDR3 spans 11 amino acids. V was shortened by 5 bases and J by 9 bases, with 11 bases between the two germline ends. The germline gives CDR1 SGHVS, CDR2 FQNEAQ. CDR3 loop: CASSAEQGQYF. In DNA form, the CDR3 reads TGTGCCAGCAGCGCCGAGCAGGGGCAGTACTTC.

This clonotype was observed at least ten times. V usage is TRBV6-2 or TRBV6-3 and J usage is TRBJ1-5; D perhaps matches TRBD1 (6 bases). V shed 6 bases and J shed 1 base, with 19 bases lying between them. This CDR3 spans 17 amino acids. Germline V CDR1 and CDR2: MNHEY, SVGEGT. The chain's CDR3 is CASSLIGQFSSNQPQHF. CDR3 coding DNA: TGTGCCAGCAGCTTAATTGGACAGTTTTCAAGCAATCAGCCCCAGCATTTT.

In DNA form, the CDR3 reads TGCAGTGCTAGACTACAGGGTGGGTATGGCTACACCTTC. This codes for CSARLQGGYGYTF. The chain couples TRBV20-1 to TRBJ1-2, with D perhaps matching TRBD1 (6 bases). V was clipped by 2 bases and J by 5 bases, with 12 bases between them. The CDR3 covers 13 residues. Germline V gene sequence: CDR1 DFQATT, CDR2 SNEGSKA (reference sequence).

At least ten counts were recorded for this clonotype. The chain combines TRBV14 with TRBJ2-6; 7 positions match TRBD2. Unmatched junction bases numbered 6, after V lost 4 bases and J lost 6 bases. The CDR3 is made up of 15 amino acids. CDR1 and CDR2 from the germline V gene are SGHDN and FVKESK. CDR3 DNA: TGTGCCAGCAGCCCCGCGGGGGTTTTGGCCAACGTCCTGACTTTC. Its protein product is CASSPAGVLANVLTF. The full variable domain, in which reference TRBV14 and TRBJ2-6 provide the parts outside the CDR3, is EAGVTQFPSHSVIEKGQTVTLRCDPISGHDNLYWYRRVMGKEIKFLLHFVKESKQDESGMPNNRFLAERTGGTYSTLKVQPAELEDSGVYFCASSPAGVLANVLTFGAGSRLTVL.

In this sample, this clonotype turned up many times. The genes are TRBV2 and TRBJ1-5; no firm D call. CDR1 is SNHLY and CDR2 is FYNNEI in the germline V gene. The CDR3 has 14 residues. V gave up 3 bases and J gave up 1 base, with 7 bases separating them. Here the CDR3 reads CASSERKSNQPQHF. The CDR3 nucleotides read TGTGCCAGCAGTGAGAGAAAGAGCAATCAGCCCCAGCATTTT.

The sample holds a few counts of this clonotype. The chain has TRBV18 and TRBJ2-1; D unclear. The CDR3 covers 14 residues. V was shortened by 2 bases and J by 4 bases, with 9 bases between the two germline ends. Germline V lookup: CDR1 KGHSH, CDR2 LQKENI. This CDR3 is CASSPTDGYNEQFF. The CDR3 coding sequence is TGTGCCAGCTCACCAACGGACGGTTACAATGAGCAGTTCTTC.

Notes on this clonotype: A much larger clone sits a single nucleotide away, making a read error possible. The genes are TRBV5-1 and TRBJ1-1; TRBD1 is a possible D gene (5 bases). The ends were cut back, 0 bases at V and 0 bases at J, with 15 bases in the middle. Germline V CDR1 and CDR2: SGHRS, YFSETQ. The CDR3 runs 17 residues. The CDR3 sequence is CASSLGGGWSMNTEAFF. The DNA for the CDR3 is TGCGCCAGCAGCTTGGGTGGGGGGTGGTCGATGAACACTGAAGCTTTCTTT.

This clonotype has ten or more counts. In DNA form, the CDR3 reads TGCGCCAGCAGCCAGGGGGGGGACGAGGGACTGTTTAATGAAAAACTGTTTTTT. This translates into CASSQGGDEGLFNEKLFF. The chain is built from TRBV4-3 and TRBJ1-4; D possibly corresponds to TRBD1 (5 bases). Germline loops: CDR1 LGHNA, CDR2 YSLEER. Deletions cut 3 bases from V and 4 bases from J, with 21 bases between. This CDR3 comprises 18 residues.

This clonotype came up many times. The chain recombines TRBV19 with TRBJ2-5; D is ambiguous. Trimming left V 4 bases short and J 5 bases short, with 11 bases between. From germline, CDR1 is LNHDA and CDR2 SQIVND (reference sequence). CDR3 length: 13 amino acids. CDR3 protein: CASSTTGWETQYF. CDR3 nucleotide sequence: TGTGCCAGTAGTACCACCGGGTGGGAGACCCAGTACTTC.

This clonotype was found many times. The gene calls are TRBV7-8 and TRBJ2-7, with D uncertain. Germline V gene data show CDR1 as SGHVS and CDR2 as FQNEAQ. The CDR3 loop spans 13 amino acids. V gave up 1 base and J gave up 3 bases, with 7 bases separating them. The CDR3 region is CASSLGADYEQYF. The CDR3 nucleotides read TGTGCCAGCAGCTTAGGGGCGGACTACGAGCAGTACTTC.